This entry features one T cell receptor (beta chain) sequence. Its specificity is not known. The record originates from a study of glioma-infiltrating T cells. Study results and limitations: Non-neoplastic patients had below-expected tissue-blood divergence, while all gliomas exceeded expectation.

Using RNA template, CDR3s of TCR alpha and beta were amplified with iRepertoire arm-PCR. Input was about 85-450 ng of tissue mRNA or PBMC total RNA. MiXCR, run by TCRdb on the multiplex PCR reads, gives a single entry per CDR3 protein. The sample has about 140,000 distinct CDR3 sequences, about 39% seen once. Between the trimmed V and J ends, which lost 11 bases and 2 bases, there was a span of 11 bases. Germline lookup yields CDR1 MNHNS and CDR2 SASEGT. This CDR3 has 12 amino acids. The rearrangement links TRBV6-1 to TRBJ2-3, with D perhaps assigned TRBD1 or TRBD2 (5 bases each). Sample: glioma tissue, nonneoplastic brain tissue, or PBMCs (not recorded which). This clonotype was sampled from a human donor with low-grade glioma or glioblastoma, undergoing nonglioma brain surgery, or in good health (not recorded which). CDR3 bases: TGTGCCGTCTCGGGGCCCACAGATACGCAGTATTTT. It encodes CAVSGPTDTQYF.